Here is one T cell receptor (beta chain) with its context. Produced via immunoSEQ multiplex PCR; TCRdb's table is partial and in-frame only. Of approximately 150,000 clones in the sample, 89% were seen once. The sample is drawn from a study of control samples from healthy donors and cancer patients. Germline V gene lookup returns CDR1 SEHNR and CDR2 FQNEAQ (reference sequence). This CDR3 has 11 residues. Trimming left V 3 bases short and J 2 bases short, with 2 bases between. This TCR derives from a man between 50 and 59 years old with head and neck cancer. The sequenced sample was PBMCs. The chain couples TRBV7-9 to TRBJ2-7; D uncertain. CDR3 region: CASSLTYEQYF. The CDR3, as DNA: TGTGCCAGCAGCTTGACCTACGAGCAGTACTTC.